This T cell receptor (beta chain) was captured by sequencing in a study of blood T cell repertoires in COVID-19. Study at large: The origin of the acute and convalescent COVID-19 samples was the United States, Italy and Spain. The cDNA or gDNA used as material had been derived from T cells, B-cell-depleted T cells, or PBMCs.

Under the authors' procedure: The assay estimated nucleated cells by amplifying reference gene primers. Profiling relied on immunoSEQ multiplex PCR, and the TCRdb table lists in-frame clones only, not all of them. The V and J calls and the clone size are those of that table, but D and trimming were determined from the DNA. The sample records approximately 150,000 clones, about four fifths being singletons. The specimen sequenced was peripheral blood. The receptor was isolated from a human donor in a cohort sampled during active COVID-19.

CDR3 nucleotide sequence: TGTGCCAGCAGATTGACAGGGGGTGGGTACGAGCAGTACTTC. Translation: CASRLTGGGYEQYF. This rearrangement joins TRBV6-5 to TRBJ2-7; 9 bases align to TRBD1. With V trimmed by 6 bases and J by 4 bases, 7 bases remained unmatched. The CDR3 length is 14 residues. CDR1 MNHEY and CDR2 SVGAGI come from the germline V gene.